A single sample is the source of the 7 T cell receptor beta chains below, sequenced in a study of T cells in localized non-small cell lung cancer. The data were produced by immunoSEQ multiplex PCR, yet TCRdb's version contains in-frame clones alone and is incomplete. The sample includes tens of thousands of clones, under 90% of them seen just once. The source was peripheral blood, collected before any cancer treatment. The receptors were sampled from a woman aged 35 to 75 with stage I lung adenocarcinoma.

This clone turned up a few times. CDR3 protein: CASRRGQRETQYF. CDR3 DNA: TGTGCCAGCAGGAGGGGGCAGCGCGAGACCCAGTACTTC. The chain has TRBV6-1 and TRBJ2-5; 7 nucleotides match TRBD1. V lost 6 bases and J lost 5; bases outside the gene matches: 6. This CDR3 has 13 amino acids. CDR1 is MNHNS and CDR2 is SASEGT in the germline V gene.

The rearrangement links TRBV10-1 to TRBJ1-1; no clear D gene. Germline V gene sequence: CDR1 WNHNN, CDR2 SYGVQD (reference sequence). This CDR3 region has 12 residues. The V end lost 3 bases, the J end lost 8 bases, and 10 bases lay between the germline ends. The CDR3 coding sequence is TGCGCCAGCAGTGAACGGGGAAGGGAAGCTTTCTTT. It specifies CASSERGREAFF.

The rearrangement joins TRBV6-1 to TRBJ1-1; no definite D call. There are 13 residues in the CDR3. Per germline, CDR1 MNHNS and CDR2 SASEGT. Trimming removed 0 bases at V and 9 bases at J, with 11 bases between. CDR3 residues: CASSEARGRKAFF. The CDR3 coding sequence is TGTGCCAGCAGTGAAGCCCGGGGAAGGAAAGCTTTCTTT.

The chain combines TRBV19 with TRBJ1-2; D is unclear. Trimming cost V 3 bases and J 8 bases, with 10 bases left between them. Per the germline V gene, CDR1 is LNHDA and CDR2 is SQIVND (reference sequence). The CDR3 spans 12 residues. CDR3 in amino acids: CASSIARGGYTF. CDR3 bases: TGTGCCAGTAGTATCGCGCGGGGAGGCTACACCTTC.

This clone was detected a few times. The CDR3 reads CASSSRGGLETQYF. CDR3 nucleotides: TGTGCCAGCAGCTCGCGGGGGGGCTTAGAGACCCAGTACTTC. The chain employs TRBV11-2 and TRBJ2-5; TRBD2 agrees at 9 bases. V shed 4 bases, J shed 4 bases, and the junction held 4 bases outside the gene matches. Germline V gene lookup returns CDR1 SGHAT and CDR2 FQNNGV. This CDR3 is built from 14 residues.

This clone occurred once. The V call is TRBV7-2, the J call TRBJ2-7, with D unclear. Germline V gives CDR1 SGHTA, CDR2 FQGNSA. The germline V and J ends were trimmed by 5 bases and 0 bases, with 5 bases remaining between them. The CDR3 runs 12 residues. The CDR3 sequence: CASSTSSYEQYF. The CDR3 DNA sequence: TGTGCCAGCAGCACCAGCTCCTACGAGCAGTACTTC.

DNA for the CDR3: TGTGCCAGCAGTGTAGGGCAGTTCTCTGGAAACACCATATATTTT. Protein: CASSVGQFSGNTIYF. The J gene is TRBJ1-3, the V gene TRBV2; D gene uncertain. The CDR3 has 15 amino acids. V lost 4 bases, J lost 0 bases, and 10 bases lay in between. Per germline, CDR1 SNHLY and CDR2 FYNNEI.